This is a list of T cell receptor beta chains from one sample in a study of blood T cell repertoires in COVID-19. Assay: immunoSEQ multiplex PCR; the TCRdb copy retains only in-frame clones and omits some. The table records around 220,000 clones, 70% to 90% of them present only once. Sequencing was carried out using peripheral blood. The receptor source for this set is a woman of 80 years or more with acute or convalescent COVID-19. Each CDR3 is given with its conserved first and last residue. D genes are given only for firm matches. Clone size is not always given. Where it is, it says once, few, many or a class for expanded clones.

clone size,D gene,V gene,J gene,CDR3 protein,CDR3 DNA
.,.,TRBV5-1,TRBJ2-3,CASSFPRGLADTQYF,TGCGCCAGCAGCTTCCCCAGGGGTCTAGCAGATACGCAGTATTTT
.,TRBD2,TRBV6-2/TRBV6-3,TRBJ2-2,CASSDGLAGATGELFF,TGTGCCAGCAGCGACGGCCTAGCGGGAGCCACCGGGGAGCTGTTTTTT
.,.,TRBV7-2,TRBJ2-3,CASSPVTDTQYF,TGTGCCAGCAGCCCGGTCACAGATACGCAGTATTTT
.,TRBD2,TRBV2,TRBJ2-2,CAIQGLAGVGAGELFF,TGTGCCATCCAAGGACTAGCGGGAGTGGGGGCCGGGGAGCTGTTTTTT
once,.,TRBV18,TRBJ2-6,CASSVTRLPGANVLTF,TGTGCCAGCTCCGTGACAAGACTACCTGGGGCCAACGTCCTGACTTTC
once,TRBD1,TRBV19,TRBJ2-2,CASSLRDRETNTGELFF,TGTGCCAGTAGTTTGCGGGACAGGGAGACGAACACCGGGGAGCTGTTTTTT
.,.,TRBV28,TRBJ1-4,CASSGLGGGEKLFF,TGTGCCAGCAGCGGACTGGGAGGGGGTGAAAAACTGTTTTTT
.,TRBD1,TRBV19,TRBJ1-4,CASRRAGGGEKLFF,TGTGCCAGTAGGAGGGCAGGGGGCGGTGAAAAACTGTTTTTT
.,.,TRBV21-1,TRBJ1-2,CASSSRGGQYYYGYTF,TGTGCCAGCAGCAGCCGGGGGGGGCAGTACTACTATGGCTACACCTTC
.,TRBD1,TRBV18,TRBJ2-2,CASSLSDRGLTGELFF,TGTGCCAGCTCACTATCAGACAGGGGGCTCACCGGGGAGCTGTTTTTT
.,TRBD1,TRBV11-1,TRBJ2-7,CASSLGTGQQYF,TGTGCCAGCAGCCTGGGGACAGGGCAACAGTACTTC
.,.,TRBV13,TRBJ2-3,CASSLPRTDTQYF,TGTGCCAGCAGCCTCCCTCGCACAGATACGCAGTATTTT
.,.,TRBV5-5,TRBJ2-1,CASSFGPNGGPYNNEQFF,TGTGCCAGCAGCTTTGGGCCTAACGGGGGGCCCTACAACAATGAGCAGTTCTTC
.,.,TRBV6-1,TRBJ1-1,CATFSPRENTEAFF,TGTGCCACCTTTTCCCCACGAGAGAACACTGAAGCTTTCTTT
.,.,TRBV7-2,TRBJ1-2,CASSPQGLANYGYTF,TGTGCCAGCAGCCCACAGGGATTAGCTAACTATGGCTACACCTTC
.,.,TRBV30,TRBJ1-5,CAWSDRVIQPQHF,TGTGCCTGGAGTGACAGGGTGATTCAGCCCCAGCATTTT
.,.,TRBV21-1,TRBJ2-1,CASSKPGPLAGAKQFF,TGTGCCAGCAGCAAACCTGGGCCGCTAGCGGGGGCCAAGCAGTTCTTC
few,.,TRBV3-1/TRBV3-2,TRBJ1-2,CASSQEGVGYGYTF,TGTGCCAGCAGCCAAGAAGGGGTTGGCTATGGCTACACCTTC
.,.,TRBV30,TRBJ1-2,CAWTPGTSVGYTF,TGTGCCTGGACTCCCGGGACAAGTGTCGGCTACACCTTC
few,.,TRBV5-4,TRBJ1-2,CASSPQAGEVYGYTF,TGTGCCAGCAGTCCCCAGGCGGGGGAGGTCTATGGCTACACCTTC
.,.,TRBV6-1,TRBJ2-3,CASSEISWTSTDTQYF,TGTGCCAGCAGTGAAATTAGCTGGACTAGCACAGATACGCAGTATTTT
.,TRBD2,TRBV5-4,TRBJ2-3,CASSLDGRGGPPDTQYF,TGTGCCAGCAGCTTGGATGGGCGGGGGGGCCCCCCAGATACGCAGTATTTT
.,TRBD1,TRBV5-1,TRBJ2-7,CASIPGTGRDEQYF,TGCGCCAGCATTCCCGGGACAGGGAGGGACGAGCAGTACTTC
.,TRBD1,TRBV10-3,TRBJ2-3,CAISESGTGITDTQYF,TGTGCCATCAGTGAGTCCGGGACAGGGATCACAGATACGCAGTATTTT
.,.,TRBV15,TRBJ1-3,CATSRDGTATGNTIYF,TGTGCCACCAGCAGAGATGGTACAGCCACTGGAAACACCATATATTTT
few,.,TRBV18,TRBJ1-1,CASSASREEAFF,TGTGCCAGCTCCGCGTCCAGGGAAGAAGCTTTCTTT
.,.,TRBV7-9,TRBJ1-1,CASSPLGGGTEAFF,TGTGCCAGCAGCCCCCTTGGAGGAGGCACTGAAGCTTTCTTT
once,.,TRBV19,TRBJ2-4,CASSSSRRDIQYF,TGTGCCAGTAGTAGCTCCCGGCGGGACATTCAGTACTTC
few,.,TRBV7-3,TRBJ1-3,CASSLQGFGGGNTIYF,TGTGCCAGCAGCTTACAGGGTTTTGGTGGTGGAAACACCATATATTTT
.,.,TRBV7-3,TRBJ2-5,CASSSPGETQYF,TGTGCCAGCAGCTCCCCGGGGGAGACCCAGTACTTC
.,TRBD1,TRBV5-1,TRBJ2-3,CASSFRDRSTDTQYF,TGCGCCAGCAGCTTCCGGGACAGGAGCACAGATACGCAGTATTTT
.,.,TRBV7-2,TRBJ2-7,CASSLVGQGPKEQYF,TGTGCCAGCAGCTTAGTCGGTCAGGGGCCCAAGGAGCAGTACTTC
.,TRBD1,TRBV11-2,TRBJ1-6,CASSLRQGNSPLHF,TGTGCCAGCAGCCTAAGACAGGGTAATTCACCCCTCCACTTT
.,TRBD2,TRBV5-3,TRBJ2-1,CARSLTPTSGRAPGINEQFF,TGTGCCAGAAGCTTGACACCGACTAGCGGGAGGGCGCCGGGTATAAATGAGCAGTTCTTC
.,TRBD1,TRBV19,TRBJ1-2,CATTPGQGNYGYTF,TGTGCCACTACACCGGGACAGGGGAACTATGGCTACACCTTC
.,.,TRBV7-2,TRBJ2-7,CASSLAGGSYEQYF,TGTGCCAGCAGCTTAGCAGGGGGCTCCTACGAGCAGTACTTC
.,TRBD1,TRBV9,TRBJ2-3,CASSETGLEFPTDTQYF,TGTGCCAGCAGCGAGACAGGGCTCGAGTTCCCCACAGATACGCAGTATTTT
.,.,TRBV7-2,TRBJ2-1,CASSLVFGDSSYNEQFF,TGTGCCAGCAGCTTAGTCTTCGGGGATAGCTCCTACAATGAGCAGTTCTTC
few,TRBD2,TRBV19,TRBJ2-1,CASSMSSGSLEQFF,TGTGCCAGTAGTATGTCTAGCGGGAGTCTTGAGCAGTTCTTC
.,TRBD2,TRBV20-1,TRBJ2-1,CSASTSGRAYRVNEQFF,TGCAGTGCTAGTACCAGCGGGAGGGCCTATCGGGTCAATGAGCAGTTCTTC
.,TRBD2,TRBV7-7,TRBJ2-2,CASSSTSSISHGGELFF,TGTGCTAGCAGCTCGACTAGCTCCATTTCACACGGCGGGGAGCTGTTTTTT
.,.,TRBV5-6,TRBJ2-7,CASSLGQGGEQYF,TGTGCCAGCAGCTTGGGACAGGGAGGCGAGCAGTACTTC
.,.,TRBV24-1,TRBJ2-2,CATSDFRGTGELFF,TGTGCCACCAGTGATTTCCGAGGCACCGGGGAGCTGTTTTTT
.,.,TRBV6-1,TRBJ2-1,CASSELGLPNNEQFF,TGTGCCAGCAGTGAACTAGGACTGCCGAACAATGAGCAGTTCTTC
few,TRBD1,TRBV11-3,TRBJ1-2,CASSVAGGLPYGYTF,TGTGCCAGCAGCGTAGCAGGGGGCCTCCCCTATGGCTACACCTTC
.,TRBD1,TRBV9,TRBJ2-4,CASSVAPGTGVLDIQYF,TGTGCCAGCAGCGTAGCCCCTGGTACAGGGGTCCTGGACATTCAGTACTTC
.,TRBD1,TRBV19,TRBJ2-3,CASRQGPRTDTQYF,TGTGCCAGCAGACAGGGCCCCCGCACAGATACGCAGTATTTT
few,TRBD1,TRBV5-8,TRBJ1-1,CASSLGDPDRYGEAFF,TGTGCCAGCAGCTTGGGGGATCCGGACAGGTATGGCGAAGCTTTCTTT